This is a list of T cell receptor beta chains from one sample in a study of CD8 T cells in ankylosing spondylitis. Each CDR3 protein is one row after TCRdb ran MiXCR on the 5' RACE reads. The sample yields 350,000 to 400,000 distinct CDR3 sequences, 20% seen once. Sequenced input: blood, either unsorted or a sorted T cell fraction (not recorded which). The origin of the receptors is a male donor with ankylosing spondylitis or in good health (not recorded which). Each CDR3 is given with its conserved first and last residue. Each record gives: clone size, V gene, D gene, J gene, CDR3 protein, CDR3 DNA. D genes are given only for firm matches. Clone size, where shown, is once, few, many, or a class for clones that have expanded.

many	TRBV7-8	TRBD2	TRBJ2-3	CASSSQTSNADTQYF	TGTGCCAGCAGCTCCCAGACTAGCAATGCAGATACGCAGTATTTT
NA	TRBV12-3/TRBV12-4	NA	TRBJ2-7	CASSDRTAHEQYF	TGTGCCAGCAGTGATCGTACGGCCCACGAGCAGTACTTC
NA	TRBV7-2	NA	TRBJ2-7	CAICSAGAWSYEQYF	TGTGCCATATGCTCAGCCGGGGCTTGGTCCTACGAGCAGTACTTC
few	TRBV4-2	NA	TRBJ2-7	CASSQDPSAASTYEQYF	TGTGCCAGCAGCCAAGACCCTTCGGCAGCGTCCACCTACGAGCAGTACTTC
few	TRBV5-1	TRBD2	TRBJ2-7	CASSPRTSGGLYYEQYF	TGCGCCAGCAGCCCGAGGACTAGCGGGGGACTCTACTACGAGCAGTACTTC
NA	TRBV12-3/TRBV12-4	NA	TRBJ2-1	CASTPLERDNEQFF	TGTGCCAGCACCCCTCTTGAGAGGGACAATGAGCAGTTCTTC
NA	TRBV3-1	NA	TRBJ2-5	CASSQDPGLARETQYF	TGTGCCAGCAGCCAAGACCCGGGTCTAGCGAGGGAGACCCAGTACTTC
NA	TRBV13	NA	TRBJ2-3	CATRGWPDTDTQYF	TGTGCCACGAGAGGGTGGCCTGACACAGATACGCAGTATTTT
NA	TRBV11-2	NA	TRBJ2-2	CASSSPGVNTGELFF	TGTGCCAGCAGCTCCCCAGGGGTGAACACCGGGGAGCTGTTTTTT
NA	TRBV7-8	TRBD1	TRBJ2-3	CASSLAGTGGADTQYF	TGTGCCAGCAGCTTAGCAGGGACAGGGGGCGCGGATACGCAGTATTTT
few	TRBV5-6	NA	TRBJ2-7	CASSLGGLVEQYF	TGTGCCAGCAGCTTGGGGGGGCTTGTCGAGCAGTACTTC
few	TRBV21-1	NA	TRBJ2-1	CASSHISTPVYNEQFF	TGTGCCAGCAGCCACATTTCCACCCCTGTATACAATGAGCAGTTCTTC
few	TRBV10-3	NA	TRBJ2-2	CAISAPQGTGELFF	TGTGCCATCAGTGCCCCTCAGGGAACCGGGGAGCTGTTTTTT
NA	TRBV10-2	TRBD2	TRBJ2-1	CAEASGTYNEQFF	TGCGCCGAGGCTAGCGGGACCTACAATGAGCAGTTCTTC
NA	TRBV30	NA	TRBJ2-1	CAWSVANEQFF	TGTGCCTGGAGTGTCGCGAATGAGCAGTTCTTC
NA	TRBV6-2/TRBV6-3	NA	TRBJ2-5	CASSYSLWARETQYF	TGTGCCAGCAGTTACTCGCTTTGGGCCCGAGAGACCCAGTACTTC
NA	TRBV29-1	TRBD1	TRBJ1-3	CSVDRVGSGNTIYF	TGCAGCGTGGACAGGGTGGGCTCTGGAAACACCATATATTTT
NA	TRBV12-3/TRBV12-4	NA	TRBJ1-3	CASSLLRGNTIYF	TGTGCCAGCAGTTTGTTGCGGGGAAACACCATATATTTT
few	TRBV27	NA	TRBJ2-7	CASSSTPGGDYEQYF	TGTGCCAGCAGTTCAACCCCCGGGGGAGACTACGAGCAGTACTTC
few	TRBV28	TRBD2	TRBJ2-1	CASSLGGDHNEQFF	TGTGCCAGCAGTTTGGGAGGGGACCACAATGAGCAGTTCTTC
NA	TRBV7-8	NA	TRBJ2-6	CASSFEYSGANVLTF	TGTGCCAGCAGCTTCGAGTACTCTGGGGCCAACGTCCTGACTTTC
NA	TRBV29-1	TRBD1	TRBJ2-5	CSVEEGTGGKTQYF	TGCAGCGTTGAAGAGGGGACAGGGGGTAAGACCCAGTACTTC
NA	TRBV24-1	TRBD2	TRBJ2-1	CATSDSPIAGSGNEQFF	TGTGCCACCAGTGATTCGCCGATAGCGGGGTCGGGCAATGAGCAGTTCTTC
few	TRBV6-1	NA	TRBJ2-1	CASSKSGGGSYNEQFF	TGTGCCAGCAGTAAGAGTGGGGGAGGCTCCTACAATGAGCAGTTCTTC
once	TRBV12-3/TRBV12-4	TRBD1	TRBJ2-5	CASSQGALRQETQYF	TGTGCCAGCAGTCAGGGGGCACTTAGGCAAGAGACCCAGTACTTC